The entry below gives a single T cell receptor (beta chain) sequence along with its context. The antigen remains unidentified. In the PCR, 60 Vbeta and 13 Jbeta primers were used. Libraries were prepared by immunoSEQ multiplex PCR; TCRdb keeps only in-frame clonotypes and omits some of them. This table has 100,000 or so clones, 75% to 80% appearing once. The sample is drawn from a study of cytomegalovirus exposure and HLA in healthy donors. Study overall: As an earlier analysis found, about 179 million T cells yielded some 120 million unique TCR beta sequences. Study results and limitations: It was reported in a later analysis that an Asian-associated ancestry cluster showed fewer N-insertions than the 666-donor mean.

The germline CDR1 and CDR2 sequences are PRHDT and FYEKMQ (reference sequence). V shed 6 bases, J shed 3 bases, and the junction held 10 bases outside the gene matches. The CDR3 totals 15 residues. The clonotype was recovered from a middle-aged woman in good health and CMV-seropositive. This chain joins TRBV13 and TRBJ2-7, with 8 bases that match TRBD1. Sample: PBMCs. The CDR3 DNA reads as TGTGCCAGCAGTCCACCGGGACAGGCGATCTACGAGCAGTACTTC. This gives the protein CASSPPGQAIYEQYF.